One T cell receptor beta chain is described in this entry. The data were taken from a study of identical twins. There are 16 residues in the CDR3. The germline gives CDR1 MNHNS, CDR2 SASEGT. V dropped 5 bases and J dropped 4; count of bases not matched to a gene: 14. TCRdb re-derived calls from the 5' RACE reads in MiXCR, one entry per CDR3 protein. The sample contains under 1 million distinct CDR3 sequences, approximately 13% of which appear only once. These data also formed part of another study, on yellow fever vaccine responses in identical twins.

The sequence was obtained from a young woman in good health. This rearrangement joins TRBV6-1 to TRBJ2-7, with 7 nucleotides matching TRBD1. What was sequenced was PBMCs. CDR3 sequence reads: CASSLASRTGEYEQYF. CDR3 DNA: TGTGCCAGCAGTCTGGCCTCGAGGACAGGAGAATACGAGCAGTACTTC.